The rows below give T cell receptor beta chains drawn from one sample of a study of CD8 T cells in Susac syndrome. TCRdb reanalysed the immunoSEQ multiplex PCR reads using MiXCR and keeps one entry per CDR3 protein. The sample lists 110,000 or so distinct CDR3 sequences; 85% to 95% were seen once. The sequencing sample was made of CD8+ T cells from PBMCs. The receptors stem from a human donor in good health. CDR3s include the opening cysteine and the closing phenylalanine or tryptophan. A D gene is named only where the DNA matches it firmly. Rows give clone size only sometimes, using once, few, many, or a class for an expanded clone.

clone_size: -
j_call: TRBJ2-3
d_call: -
v_call: TRBV4-3
cdr3_nt: TGCGCCAGCAGCCAAGATCTAGCGAGGGGCACAGATACGCAGTATTTT
cdr3_aa: CASSQDLARGTDTQYF

clone_size: -
j_call: TRBJ1-1
d_call: -
v_call: TRBV7-9
cdr3_nt: TGTGCCAGCAGCTTACAGGGTCTCGCTGTAGCTTTCTTT
cdr3_aa: CASSLQGLAVAFF

clone_size: once
j_call: TRBJ2-1
d_call: TRBD2
v_call: TRBV9
cdr3_nt: TGTGCCAGCAGCGTAGCCAGCGGGGGCCCCAATGAGCAGTTCTTC
cdr3_aa: CASSVASGGPNEQFF

clone_size: -
j_call: TRBJ2-1
d_call: TRBD1
v_call: TRBV7-9
cdr3_nt: TGTGCCAGCAGCCGCACGACAGGGACCCATGAGCAGTTCTTC
cdr3_aa: CASSRTTGTHEQFF

clone_size: once
j_call: TRBJ1-2
d_call: -
v_call: TRBV10-2
cdr3_nt: TGCGCCAGCAGCCGAGATGACTATGGCTACACCTTC
cdr3_aa: CASSRDDYGYTF

clone_size: -
j_call: TRBJ2-7
d_call: -
v_call: TRBV9
cdr3_nt: TGTGCCAGCAGCGTAGGGACGGGAAAAGAGCAGTACTTC
cdr3_aa: CASSVGTGKEQYF

clone_size: once
j_call: TRBJ2-5
d_call: TRBD2
v_call: TRBV10-2
cdr3_nt: TGCGCCAGCAGTGAGATCCCCCTGCTAGCGGGAGGCCCCCCCACCGGGACCCAGTACTTC
cdr3_aa: CASSEIPLLAGGPPTGTQYF

clone_size: -
j_call: TRBJ1-4
d_call: TRBD1
v_call: TRBV2
cdr3_nt: TGTGCCAGCAGTGGGACAGGGATTGCAACTAATGAAAAACTGTTTTTT
cdr3_aa: CASSGTGIATNEKLFF

clone_size: -
j_call: TRBJ1-2
d_call: -
v_call: TRBV29-1
cdr3_nt: TGCAGCGTTGAGTCCACGGGCCTTTCCTATGGCTACACCTTC
cdr3_aa: CSVESTGLSYGYTF

clone_size: -
j_call: TRBJ2-1
d_call: -
v_call: TRBV20-1
cdr3_nt: TGCAGTGCTAGTGGAGGCCTACAGTATGAGCAGTTCTTC
cdr3_aa: CSASGGLQYEQFF

clone_size: -
j_call: TRBJ2-1
d_call: TRBD2
v_call: TRBV29-1
cdr3_nt: TGCAGCGTTGAAGGGGAGGTACTAGCGGGAGGGGAGCAGTTCTTC
cdr3_aa: CSVEGEVLAGGEQFF

clone_size: few
j_call: TRBJ2-7
d_call: TRBD1
v_call: TRBV4-1
cdr3_nt: TGCGCCAGCAGCCAAGGGACAGGGGGCACCTACGAGCAGTACTTC
cdr3_aa: CASSQGTGGTYEQYF

clone_size: -
j_call: TRBJ1-2
d_call: -
v_call: TRBV19
cdr3_nt: TGTGCCAGTAGTATAGATGCCCGGGCGGCTCTCTTC
cdr3_aa: CASSIDARAALF

clone_size: -
j_call: TRBJ2-3
d_call: TRBD2
v_call: TRBV24-1
cdr3_nt: TGTGCCACCAGTGATACCCGGGGAGGGCACAGCACAGATACGCAGTATTTT
cdr3_aa: CATSDTRGGHSTDTQYF

clone_size: -
j_call: TRBJ2-1
d_call: -
v_call: TRBV4-1
cdr3_nt: TGCGCCAGCAGCCAAGATCACGCCTGGGGCAATGAGCAGTTCTTC
cdr3_aa: CASSQDHAWGNEQFF

clone_size: -
j_call: TRBJ2-1
d_call: -
v_call: TRBV4-3
cdr3_nt: TGCGCCAGCAGCCACGAGATCGGTTGGGGGGCTGAGCAGTTCTTC
cdr3_aa: CASSHEIGWGAEQFF

clone_size: -
j_call: TRBJ1-1
d_call: TRBD1
v_call: TRBV4-3
cdr3_nt: TGCGCCAGCAGCCGAGGACAGGGTTCGTATCGGGCTGAAGCTTTCTTT
cdr3_aa: CASSRGQGSYRAEAFF

clone_size: -
j_call: TRBJ2-1
d_call: TRBD2
v_call: TRBV6-2/TRBV6-3
cdr3_nt: TGTGCCAGCAGTCCTTCTAGCGGGAGGGCGTATAGTGAGCAGTTCTTC
cdr3_aa: CASSPSSGRAYSEQFF

clone_size: -
j_call: TRBJ1-2
d_call: TRBD1
v_call: TRBV28
cdr3_nt: TGTGCCAGTACGGACAGGGGCAGTGGCTACACCTTC
cdr3_aa: CASTDRGSGYTF

clone_size: -
j_call: TRBJ2-7
d_call: TRBD2
v_call: TRBV10-3
cdr3_nt: TGTGCCATCAGAGCTGGACTAGAGGGGACCTACGAGCAGTACTTC
cdr3_aa: CAIRAGLEGTYEQYF

clone_size: -
j_call: TRBJ2-3
d_call: -
v_call: TRBV29-1
cdr3_nt: TGCAGCGTGTTCATCGCAGATACGCAGTATTTT
cdr3_aa: CSVFIADTQYF

clone_size: -
j_call: TRBJ2-3
d_call: -
v_call: TRBV6-5
cdr3_nt: TGTGCCAGCAGTTCCCTGGGCTCCACAGATACGCAGTATTTT
cdr3_aa: CASSSLGSTDTQYF

clone_size: -
j_call: TRBJ2-1
d_call: TRBD2
v_call: TRBV9
cdr3_nt: TGTGCCAGCAGCCCGCTGGCTAGCGGGGGGGGTAGGGAGCAGTTCTTC
cdr3_aa: CASSPLASGGGREQFF

clone_size: -
j_call: TRBJ2-7
d_call: -
v_call: TRBV5-1
cdr3_nt: TGCGCCAGCAGCTTAAGTTTGGGGCCCTACGAGCAGTACTTC
cdr3_aa: CASSLSLGPYEQYF

clone_size: -
j_call: TRBJ2-6
d_call: -
v_call: TRBV6-5
cdr3_nt: TGTGCCAGCAGTTACTCGGTACAGTACTCTGGGGCCAACGTCCTGACTTTC
cdr3_aa: CASSYSVQYSGANVLTF

clone_size: -
j_call: TRBJ1-2
d_call: TRBD1
v_call: TRBV29-1
cdr3_nt: TGCAGCGTTGCCCCCGGGACAGGGGGCGGTGGCTACACCTTC
cdr3_aa: CSVAPGTGGGGYTF

clone_size: -
j_call: TRBJ2-3
d_call: TRBD2
v_call: TRBV20-1
cdr3_nt: TGCAGTGCTAGACTAGCGGGAGTCTCAGATACGCAGTATTTT
cdr3_aa: CSARLAGVSDTQYF

clone_size: -
j_call: TRBJ2-2
d_call: -
v_call: TRBV5-1
cdr3_nt: TGCGCCAGCAGCCGGGCGGCGGGTTGGAACACCGGGGAGCTGTTTTTT
cdr3_aa: CASSRAAGWNTGELFF

clone_size: few
j_call: TRBJ2-7
d_call: -
v_call: TRBV7-2
cdr3_nt: TGTGCCAGCAGCTTAGGGGCTAGCTACGAGCAGTACTTC
cdr3_aa: CASSLGASYEQYF

clone_size: few
j_call: TRBJ1-1
d_call: -
v_call: TRBV19
cdr3_nt: TGTGCCAGTAGTAGTCGTCCGATGAACACTGAAGCTTTCTTT
cdr3_aa: CASSSRPMNTEAFF

clone_size: -
j_call: TRBJ2-1
d_call: -
v_call: TRBV3-1
cdr3_nt: TGTGCCAGCAGCCTCCCCGGGCGGGAACGAAATGAGCAGTTCTTC
cdr3_aa: CASSLPGRERNEQFF

clone_size: -
j_call: TRBJ1-5
d_call: -
v_call: TRBV19
cdr3_nt: TGTGCCAGTAGTGCCCTCGAGAGGCCCCAGCATTTT
cdr3_aa: CASSALERPQHF

clone_size: -
j_call: TRBJ2-1
d_call: TRBD2
v_call: TRBV24-1
cdr3_nt: TGTGCCACCAGTGACGGCGGACTAGCGGCCTACAATGAGCAGTTCTTC
cdr3_aa: CATSDGGLAAYNEQFF

clone_size: -
j_call: TRBJ1-2
d_call: -
v_call: TRBV7-2
cdr3_nt: TGTGCCAGCAGCTTAGGAGGCGGGACTTTCGATGGCTACACCTTC
cdr3_aa: CASSLGGGTFDGYTF

clone_size: -
j_call: TRBJ2-7
d_call: TRBD2
v_call: TRBV29-1
cdr3_nt: TGCAGCGTTGTATCCCTAGCGGCTCCTAACGAGCAGTACTTC
cdr3_aa: CSVVSLAAPNEQYF

clone_size: -
j_call: TRBJ2-7
d_call: TRBD1
v_call: TRBV20-1
cdr3_nt: TGCAGTGCTAGAGGGGGGACAGGGGGCCCCGGTGGTGGCGAGCAGTACTTC
cdr3_aa: CSARGGTGGPGGGEQYF

clone_size: -
j_call: TRBJ2-1
d_call: TRBD2
v_call: TRBV7-2
cdr3_nt: TGTGCCAGCAGCTTCCTCTCCGGGACTAGCGGGAGAAATGAGCAGTTCTTC
cdr3_aa: CASSFLSGTSGRNEQFF

clone_size: -
j_call: TRBJ1-2
d_call: -
v_call: TRBV6-2/TRBV6-3
cdr3_nt: TGTGCCAGCAATCTACAGGGCACCGACTATGGCTACACCTTC
cdr3_aa: CASNLQGTDYGYTF

clone_size: -
j_call: TRBJ2-3
d_call: TRBD2
v_call: TRBV11-3
cdr3_nt: TGTGCCAGCAGCTTCGGGGGGGACACAGATACGCAGTATTTT
cdr3_aa: CASSFGGDTDTQYF

clone_size: -
j_call: TRBJ1-2
d_call: -
v_call: TRBV5-6
cdr3_nt: TGTGCCAGCAGCTTGGATTTGGGCGAAATGTCTTACTATGGCTACACCTTC
cdr3_aa: CASSLDLGEMSYYGYTF

clone_size: -
j_call: TRBJ1-1
d_call: TRBD1
v_call: TRBV3-1
cdr3_nt: TGTGCCAGCAGCCAAAAAACAGGGGCGGGATACACTGAAGCTTTCTTT
cdr3_aa: CASSQKTGAGYTEAFF

clone_size: -
j_call: TRBJ2-7
d_call: TRBD2
v_call: TRBV7-8
cdr3_nt: TGTGCCAGCAGCTCCGGGACTAGAGCCAAGCAGTACTTC
cdr3_aa: CASSSGTRAKQYF

clone_size: -
j_call: TRBJ2-1
d_call: -
v_call: TRBV12-3/TRBV12-4
cdr3_nt: TGTGCCAGCAACCTCTGGGACGCCGGGTCAAATGAGCAGTTCTTC
cdr3_aa: CASNLWDAGSNEQFF

clone_size: -
j_call: TRBJ1-1
d_call: -
v_call: TRBV15
cdr3_nt: TGTGCCACCAGCAGAGATCCGGGGGGCACTGAAGCTTTCTTT
cdr3_aa: CATSRDPGGTEAFF

clone_size: -
j_call: TRBJ2-2
d_call: TRBD1
v_call: TRBV2
cdr3_nt: TGTGCCGGATCACCGGGACAGAGCACCGGGGAGCTGTTTTTT
cdr3_aa: CAGSPGQSTGELFF